This entry is about one T cell receptor beta chain. In the study's own analysis: It was from reference gene primer amplification that nucleated cell counts were estimated. Assay used: immunoSEQ multiplex PCR; TCRdb lists only in-frame clones, some missing. V, J and clone size were drawn from that table, and D and trimming were deduced from the DNA. This sample carries tens of thousands of clones, 91% of them seen once, and the ten largest clones take less than 7%. This entry belongs to a study of blood T cell repertoires in COVID-19. Across the study: Samples representing acute and convalescent COVID-19 were sourced from the United States, Italy and Spain.

This clonotype originated in a woman aged 80 or over with acute or convalescent COVID-19. The specimen sequenced was peripheral blood.

CDR3 sequence reads: CASSPPSQETQYF. The CDR3 DNA follows: TGTGCCAGCTCACCACCGAGCCAAGAGACCCAGTACTTC. The chain employs TRBV18 and TRBJ2-5, with no clear D. CDR3 length: 13 amino acids. From germline, CDR1 is KGHSH and CDR2 LQKENI. V was clipped by 0 bases and J by 1 base, with 3 bases between them.